This T cell receptor (beta chain) is drawn from a study of identifying expanded T cells in peripheral blood (dated by TCRdb to between 2017 and 2020). For context, the study as a whole: Four technical replicates, made by sequencing separate aliquots from the same pool of genomic DNA, were compared pairwise.

During the collection period, no immune events, such as infections, were documented for the healthy donors. To calibrate time-dependent variance in a beta-binomial model of T-cell clone differential abundance, blood repertoires from healthy donors were used as a training cohort. The training cohort included around 10 healthy donors, of whom 3 were female and 7 were male. An age range of about 29 to 65 years, with an average of roughly 45 years, was recorded for the donors. Obtained from a commercial supplier, whole blood was collected from each healthy donor at three time points set around two weeks apart. Genomic DNA was extracted from unsorted whole blood for immunosequencing. TCRbeta CDR3 regions were profiled by bias-controlled multiplex PCR amplification of genomic DNA with the immunoSEQ Assay. Regarding the original processing steps: The absolute abundance of each unique TCRbeta CDR3 region was quantified after sequences were collapsed and filtered. Differential abundance was assessed using a binomial (Fisher-equivalent) model and a beta-binomial model in which time-dependent variance fitted from healthy donors was added. Clones with fewer than 5 combined templates were removed, and differential abundance was called for clones with a Benjamini-Hochberg FDR below 0.01. Using the form v = (b*log(k)+a)^2, the beta-binomial variance was modeled as a function of the total template count across the two samples. Drawn from immuneACCESS, this table holds only the in-frame rearrangements with V and J called that TCRdb kept. Clones are partly lost; checked studies trace under half to an unresolved V gene and leave the rest unexplained. For V, J and clone size, that table is used; D and trimming come from the DNA. The sample records 80,000 to 90,000 clones, around 89% of which are singletons. Approximately 2.6% of the sample lies in the top ten.

Comment on this clone: No antigen is known for it. The input lacks base qualities; no much larger clone sits a single base away.

Broader findings and caveats from the paper: Between technical replicates the binomial model flagged roughly 1.2 differentially abundant clones, whereas over about 2 weeks the binomial model flagged about 15 and over roughly 4 weeks 19 to 20. Across all healthy-donor time intervals, the beta-binomial model significantly cut both the number of clones called differentially abundant and the false-positive rate. The authors expected that biological variance in healthy repertoires might rise further over much longer intervals, such as months to years. For all healthy donors, the variance in clone template counts between roughly 2-week samples rose significantly as total template count increased.

What was sequenced was blood. The receptor's source is a person aged 18 to 70 in good health.

The bases read TGTGCCAGCAGCCTTGGGACAGGAACTAATGAAAAACTGTTTTTT. This yields the protein CASSLGTGTNEKLFF. Recombination connected TRBV9 to TRBJ1-4; the central 8 bases match TRBD1. CDR3 length: 15 amino acids, cysteine to phenylalanine. Just the 45-base CDR3 DNA is kept, in frame starting at base 1. V and J are trimmed by 4 bases and 1 base, and the gene matches miss 3 bases of the junction. CDR1 and CDR2 were assigned from the germline V gene as SGDLS and YYNGEE.